A single count supports the clone carrying this T cell receptor beta chain. Its antigen is undetermined. The data were taken from a study of cytomegalovirus exposure and HLA in healthy donors. Study-wide results and caveats: It was confirmed in vitro that three of the CMV-associated chains were specific for CMV antigens. It was reported that TCR beta sequences correctly inferred the HLA-A and HLA-B alleles for most subjects.

Germline lookup yields CDR1 SGHDN and CDR2 FVKESK. V was shortened by 8 bases and J by 7 bases, with 26 bases between the two germline ends. The CDR3 runs 16 residues. Use of 60 Vbeta and 13 Jbeta primers characterized the PCR. Profiled with immunoSEQ multiplex PCR; TCRdb holds only in-frame clones, not every one. Of about 82,000 clones in the sample, approximately 90% are singletons; the top ten hold about 2.5%. Likely unrecorded immune exposures existed in these nominally healthy donors. The rearrangement links TRBV14 to TRBJ2-5, with a possible D match to TRBD2 (6 bases). Sequencing was performed on PBMCs. This clonotype was obtained from a man younger than 35 in good health and CMV-seronegative. This CDR3 reads CASAQVSLASGGTQYF. CDR3 coding DNA: TGTGCCAGCGCGCAGGTCTCTCTCGCCTCCGGGGGGACCCAGTACTTC.